The present entry profiles one TCR beta chain with its context. The source of the sample is a study of blood T cell repertoires in COVID-19. Study background: COVID-19 samples from acute and convalescent phases originated in the United States, Italy and Spain.

This CDR3 has 16 amino acids. J lost 2 bases, V lost 5 bases, and 8 bases had no gene match. Germline CDR1 and CDR2: MNHEY and SVGEGT. Original processing notes: It was from reference gene primer amplification that nucleated cell counts were estimated. The data were produced by immunoSEQ multiplex PCR, yet TCRdb's version contains in-frame clones alone and is incomplete. That table furnishes V, J and clone size, whereas the DNA furnished D and trimming. The sample holds some 200,000 clones; roughly four fifths are singletons and the top ten take over 9.5%. Sequences were obtained from peripheral blood. The chain is built from TRBV6-2 or TRBV6-3 and TRBJ2-7; TRBD2 matches at 11 bases. The receptor was derived from a woman between 40 and 50 years old with acute or convalescent COVID-19. CDR3 protein: CASSHGTSGITYEQYF. CDR3 sequence (DNA): TGTGCCAGCAGTCACGGGACTAGCGGAATAACCTACGAGCAGTACTTC.